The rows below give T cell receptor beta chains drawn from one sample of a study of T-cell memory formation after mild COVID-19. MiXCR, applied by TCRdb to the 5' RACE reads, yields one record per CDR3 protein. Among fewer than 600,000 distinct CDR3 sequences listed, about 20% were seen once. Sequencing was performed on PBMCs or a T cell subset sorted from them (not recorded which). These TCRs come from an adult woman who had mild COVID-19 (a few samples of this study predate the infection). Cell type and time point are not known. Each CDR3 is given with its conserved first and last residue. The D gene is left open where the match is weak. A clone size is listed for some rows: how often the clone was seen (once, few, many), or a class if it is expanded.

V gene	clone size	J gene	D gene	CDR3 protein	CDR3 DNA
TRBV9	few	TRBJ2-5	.	CASSVGQGETQYF	TGTGCCAGCAGCGTAGGCCAGGGAGAGACCCAGTACTTC
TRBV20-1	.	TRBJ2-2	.	CSASTMGPTIAGELFF	TGCAGTGCTAGTACGATGGGACCGACGATCGCCGGGGAGCTGTTTTTT
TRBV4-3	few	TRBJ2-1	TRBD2	CASSQDPSSGRVNEQFF	TGCGCCAGCAGCCAAGATCCCTCTAGCGGGAGGGTAAATGAGCAGTTCTTC
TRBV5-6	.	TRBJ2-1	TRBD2	CASSPGLARYNEQFF	TGTGCCAGCAGCCCCGGACTAGCGCGTTACAATGAGCAGTTCTTC
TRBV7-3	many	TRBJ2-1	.	CASSLTEYNEQFF	TGTGCCAGCAGCTTAACTGAGTACAATGAGCAGTTCTTC
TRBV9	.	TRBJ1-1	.	CASSVVDTEAFF	TGTGCCAGCAGCGTAGTGGACACTGAAGCTTTCTTT
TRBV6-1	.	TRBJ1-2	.	CASSELKPANSFYGYTF	TGTGCCAGCAGTGAATTGAAGCCGGCGAACTCTTTCTATGGCTACACCTTC
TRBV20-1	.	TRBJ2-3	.	CSAWDGGTYTQYF	TGCAGTGCTTGGGATGGCGGCACGTATACGCAGTATTTT
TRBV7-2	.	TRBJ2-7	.	CASSLATAFEQYF	TGTGCCAGCAGCTTAGCCACAGCATTTGAGCAGTACTTC
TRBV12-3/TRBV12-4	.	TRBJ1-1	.	CASSSTSGTEAFF	TGTGCCAGCAGTTCCACGTCCGGCACTGAAGCTTTCTTT
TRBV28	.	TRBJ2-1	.	CASSQGSSDYNEQFF	TGTGCCAGCAGCCAAGGAAGTTCGGATTACAATGAGCAGTTCTTC
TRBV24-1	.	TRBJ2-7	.	CATSDAGASSYEQYF	TGTGCCACCAGTGATGCAGGCGCCAGCTCCTACGAGCAGTACTTC
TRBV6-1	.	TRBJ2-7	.	CASSEAGTIHEQYF	TGTGCCAGCAGTGAAGCGGGCACAATCCACGAGCAGTACTTC
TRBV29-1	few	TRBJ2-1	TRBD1	CSVLRQGVYNEQFF	TGCAGCGTTCTTCGACAGGGGGTGTACAATGAGCAGTTCTTC
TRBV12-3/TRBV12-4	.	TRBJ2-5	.	CASSLAEPTSEGKTQYF	TGTGCCAGCAGTTTAGCGGAGCCCACTAGTGAGGGAAAGACCCAGTACTTC
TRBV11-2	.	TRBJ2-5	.	CASSPPGSETQYF	TGTGCCAGCAGCCCCCCAGGGTCCGAGACCCAGTACTTC
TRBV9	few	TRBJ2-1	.	CASSAWGEQFF	TGTGCCAGCAGCGCCTGGGGTGAGCAGTTCTTC
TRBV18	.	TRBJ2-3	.	CASSPGEADTQYF	TGTGCCAGCTCACCCGGGGAAGCAGATACGCAGTATTTT
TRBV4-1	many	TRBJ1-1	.	CASRTGNTEAFF	TGCGCCAGCAGGACAGGGAACACTGAAGCTTTCTTT
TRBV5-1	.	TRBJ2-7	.	CASSFGQFSYEQYF	TGCGCCAGCAGCTTTGGGCAGTTCTCCTACGAGCAGTACTTC
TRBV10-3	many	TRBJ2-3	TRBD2	CAISGQVAGGSTDTQYF	TGTGCCATCAGCGGTCAGGTAGCGGGGGGCAGCACAGATACGCAGTATTTT
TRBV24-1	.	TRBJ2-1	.	CATSSASNEQFF	TGTGCCACCTCATCAGCGAGCAATGAGCAGTTCTTC
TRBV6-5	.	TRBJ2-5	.	CASSYYQTRGETQYF	TGTGCCAGCAGTTACTACCAAACTCGTGGTGAGACCCAGTACTTC
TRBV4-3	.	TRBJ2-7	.	CASSQEPQGSNEQYF	TGCGCCAGCAGCCAAGAGCCCCAGGGCTCTAACGAGCAGTACTTC
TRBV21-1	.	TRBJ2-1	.	CASSKARGLEGANFYNEQFF	TGTGCCAGCAGCAAAGCGCGGGGCCTGGAGGGGGCGAATTTCTACAATGAGCAGTTCTTC
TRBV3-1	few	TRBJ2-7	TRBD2	CASSGLAGVEQYF	TGTGCCAGCTCGGGACTAGCGGGAGTCGAGCAGTACTTC
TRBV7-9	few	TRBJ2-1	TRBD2	CASSLGRGSGRAYEQFF	TGTGCCAGCAGCTTAGGCCGGGGTAGCGGGAGGGCCTATGAGCAGTTCTTC
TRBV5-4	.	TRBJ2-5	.	CASSLPGSVETQYF	TGTGCCAGCAGCTTGCCCGGGAGTGTGGAGACCCAGTACTTC
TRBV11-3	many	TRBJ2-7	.	CASSLASQGYEQYF	TGTGCCAGCAGCTTAGCCTCCCAGGGCTACGAGCAGTACTTC
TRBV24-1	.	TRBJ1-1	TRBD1	CATRTTGGMNTEAFF	TGTGCCACCAGGACGACAGGGGGAATGAACACTGAAGCTTTCTTT
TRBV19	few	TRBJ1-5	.	CASSIATISNQPQHF	TGTGCCAGTAGTATAGCGACGATTAGCAATCAGCCCCAGCATTTT
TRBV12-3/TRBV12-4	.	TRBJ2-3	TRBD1	CASSQPGQGSDTQYF	TGTGCCAGCAGTCAGCCGGGACAGGGTAGCGATACGCAGTATTTT
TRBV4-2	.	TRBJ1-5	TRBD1	CASSQGQGDQPQHF	TGTGCCAGCAGCCAAGGACAGGGGGATCAGCCCCAGCATTTT